This T cell receptor beta chain was sequenced during a study of blood T cell repertoires in COVID-19. Study-wide background: T cells, B-cell-depleted T cells, or PBMCs provided the cDNA or gDNA that served as material.

The repertoire was sequenced with immunoSEQ multiplex PCR; TCRdb's copy has only in-frame clones and lacks some. The table includes over 200,000 clones, approximately 85% detected once. Germline CDR1 is SEHNR and CDR2 is FQNEAQ (reference sequence). The CDR3 consists of 12 residues. Trimming took 5 bases from V and 4 from J, leaving 7 bases between them. This sequence originates from a human donor in a cohort sampled during active COVID-19. V is TRBV7-9 and J is TRBJ2-3; a weak D match, TRBD2 (6 bases). Sample: peripheral blood. CDR3 nucleotides: TGTGCCAGCAGCCCTAGCGCAGATACGCAGTATTTT. It is translated as CASSPSADTQYF.